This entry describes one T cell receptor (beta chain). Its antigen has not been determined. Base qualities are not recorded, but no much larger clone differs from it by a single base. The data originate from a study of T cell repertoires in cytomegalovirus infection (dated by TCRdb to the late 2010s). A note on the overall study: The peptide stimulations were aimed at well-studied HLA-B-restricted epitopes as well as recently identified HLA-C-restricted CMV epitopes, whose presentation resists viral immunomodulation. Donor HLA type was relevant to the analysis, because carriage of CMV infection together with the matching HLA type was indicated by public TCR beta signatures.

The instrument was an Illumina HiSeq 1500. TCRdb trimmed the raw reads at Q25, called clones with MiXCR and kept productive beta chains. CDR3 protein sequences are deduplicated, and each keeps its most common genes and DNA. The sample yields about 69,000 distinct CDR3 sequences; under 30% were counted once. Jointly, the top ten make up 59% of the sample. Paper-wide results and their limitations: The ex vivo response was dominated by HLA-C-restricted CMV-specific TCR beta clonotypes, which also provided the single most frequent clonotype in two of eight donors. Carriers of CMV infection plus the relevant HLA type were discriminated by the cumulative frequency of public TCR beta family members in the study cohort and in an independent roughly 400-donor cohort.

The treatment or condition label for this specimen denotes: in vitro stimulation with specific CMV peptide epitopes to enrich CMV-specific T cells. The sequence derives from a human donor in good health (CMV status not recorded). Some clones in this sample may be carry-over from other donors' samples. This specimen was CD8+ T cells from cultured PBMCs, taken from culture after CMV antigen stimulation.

The nucleotide sequence reads as follows: TGTGCCAGCAGCGCCGGGGGCCGGGGTGTTTACGAGCAGTACTTC. This sequence encodes CASSAGGRGVYEQYF. The rearranged segments are TRBV9 and TRBJ2-7; the D call could be TRBD1 or TRBD2, with each sharing 6 bases. CDR1 is given as SGDLS and CDR2 as YYNGEE, both from the germline V gene. V lost 3 bases and J lost 4 bases; the stretch between them is 17 bases long. The cysteine opens and the phenylalanine closes a CDR3 of 15 amino acids. Left in the record is the CDR3 DNA by itself, 45 bases read in frame from the first base. Beyond the CDR3, the reference TRBV9 and TRBJ2-7 genes provide the residues; the full variable domain reads: DSGVTQTPKHLITATGQRVTLRCSPRSGDLSVYWYQQSLDQGLQFLIQYYNGEERAKGNILERFSAQQFPDLHSELNLSSLELGDSALYFCASSAGGRGVYEQYFGPGTRLTVT.